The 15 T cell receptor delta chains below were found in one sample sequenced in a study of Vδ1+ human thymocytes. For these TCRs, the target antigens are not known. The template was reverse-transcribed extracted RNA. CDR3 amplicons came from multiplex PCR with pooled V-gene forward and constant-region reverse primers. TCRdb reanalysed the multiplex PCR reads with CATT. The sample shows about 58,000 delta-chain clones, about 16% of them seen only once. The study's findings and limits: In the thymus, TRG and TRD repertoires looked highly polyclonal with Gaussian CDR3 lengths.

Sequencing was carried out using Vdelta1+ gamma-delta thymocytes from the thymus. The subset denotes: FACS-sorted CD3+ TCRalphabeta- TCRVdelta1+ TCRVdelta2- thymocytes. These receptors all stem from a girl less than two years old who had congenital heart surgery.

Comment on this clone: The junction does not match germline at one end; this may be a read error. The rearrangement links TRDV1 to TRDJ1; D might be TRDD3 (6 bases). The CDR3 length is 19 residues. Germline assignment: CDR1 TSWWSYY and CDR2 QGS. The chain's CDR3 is CALGIHQSRGEPYTDKLTF. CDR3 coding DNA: TGTGCTCTTGGGATACATCAATCAAGGGGGGAACCCTACACCGATAAACTCACCTTT.

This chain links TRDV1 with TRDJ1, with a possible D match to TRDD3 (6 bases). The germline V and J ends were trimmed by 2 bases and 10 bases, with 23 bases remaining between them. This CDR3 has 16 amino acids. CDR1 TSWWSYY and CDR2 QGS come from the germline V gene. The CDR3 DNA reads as TGTGCTCTTGGGGAAGAGCCTGTCTGGGGACCAGGAAGACTCATCTTT. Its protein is CALGEEPVWGPGRLIF.

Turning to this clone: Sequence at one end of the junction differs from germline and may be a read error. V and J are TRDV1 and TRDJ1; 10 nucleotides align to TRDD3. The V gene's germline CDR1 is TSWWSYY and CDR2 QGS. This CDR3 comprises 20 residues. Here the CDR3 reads CALGELPYSTGGSYDDKPIF. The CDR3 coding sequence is TGTGCTCTTGGGGAACTACCCTACAGTACTGGGGGATCCTACGACGATAAACCCATCTTT.

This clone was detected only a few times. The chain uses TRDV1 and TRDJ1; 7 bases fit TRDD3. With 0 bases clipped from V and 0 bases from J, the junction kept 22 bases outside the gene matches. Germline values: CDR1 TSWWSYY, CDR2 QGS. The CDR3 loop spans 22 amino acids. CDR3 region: CALGELNPSQIYWGPYTDKLIF. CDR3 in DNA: TGTGCTCTTGGGGAACTAAACCCATCACAGATATACTGGGGACCCTACACCGATAAACTCATCTTT.

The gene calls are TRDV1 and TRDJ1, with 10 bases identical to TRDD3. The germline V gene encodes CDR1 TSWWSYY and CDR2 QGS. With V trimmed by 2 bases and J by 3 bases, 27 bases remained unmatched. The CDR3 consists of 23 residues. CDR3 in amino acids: CALGENAPFTLLSTGGFPDKLIF. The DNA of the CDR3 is TGTGCTCTTGGGGAAAACGCACCATTTACCCTACTTAGTACTGGGGGATTCCCCGATAAACTCATCTTT.

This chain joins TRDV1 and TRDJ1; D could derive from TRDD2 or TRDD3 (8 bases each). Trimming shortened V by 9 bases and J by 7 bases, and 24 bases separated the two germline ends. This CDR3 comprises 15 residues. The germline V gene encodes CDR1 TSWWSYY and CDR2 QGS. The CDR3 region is CALAFLTKLGGKLIF. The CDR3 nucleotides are TGTGCTCTCGCCTTCCTAACCAAACTGGGGGGTAAACTCATCTTT.

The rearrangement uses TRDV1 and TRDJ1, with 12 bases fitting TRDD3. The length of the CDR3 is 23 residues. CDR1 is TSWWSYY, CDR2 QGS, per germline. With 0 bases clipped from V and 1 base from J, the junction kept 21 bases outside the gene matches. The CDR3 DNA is TGTGCTCTTGGGGAACTTACCCGCTGGTCCCGCCACTGGGGGATACAGGTCACCGATAAACTCATCTTT. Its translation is CALGELTRWSRHWGIQVTDKLIF.

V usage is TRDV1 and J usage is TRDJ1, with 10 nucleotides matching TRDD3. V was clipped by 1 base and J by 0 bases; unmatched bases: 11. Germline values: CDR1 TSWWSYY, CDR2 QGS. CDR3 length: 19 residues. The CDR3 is CALGEPYGGYGSYTDKLIF. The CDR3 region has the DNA TGTGCTCTTGGGGAACCCTACGGGGGATACGGATCCTACACCGATAAACTCATCTTT.

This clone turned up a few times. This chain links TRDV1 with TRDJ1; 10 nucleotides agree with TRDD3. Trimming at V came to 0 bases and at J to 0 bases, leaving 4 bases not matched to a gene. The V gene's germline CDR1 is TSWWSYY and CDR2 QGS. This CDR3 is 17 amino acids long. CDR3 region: CALGELGDTGDTDKLIF. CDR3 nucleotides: TGTGCTCTTGGGGAACTGGGGGATACGGGGGACACCGATAAACTCATCTTT.

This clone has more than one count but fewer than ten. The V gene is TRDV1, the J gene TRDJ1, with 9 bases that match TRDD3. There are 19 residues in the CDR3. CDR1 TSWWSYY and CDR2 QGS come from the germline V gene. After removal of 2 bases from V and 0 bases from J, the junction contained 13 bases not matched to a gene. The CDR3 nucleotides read TGTGCTCTTGGGGAAAACAGGTTAGGCTGGGGGATGTACACCGATAAACTCATCTTT. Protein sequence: CALGENRLGWGMYTDKLIF.

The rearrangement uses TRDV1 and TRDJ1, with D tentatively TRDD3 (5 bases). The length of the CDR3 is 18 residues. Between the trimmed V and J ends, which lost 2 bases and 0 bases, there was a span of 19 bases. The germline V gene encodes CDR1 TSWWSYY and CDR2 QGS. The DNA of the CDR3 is TGTGCTCTTGGGGAAGGGGCCGACCTTAGGGGGTACACCGATAAACTCATCTTT. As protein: CALGEGADLRGYTDKLIF.

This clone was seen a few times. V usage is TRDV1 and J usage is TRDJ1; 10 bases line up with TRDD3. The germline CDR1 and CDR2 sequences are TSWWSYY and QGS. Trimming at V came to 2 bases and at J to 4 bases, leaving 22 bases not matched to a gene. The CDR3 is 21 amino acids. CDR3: CALGERLPTLWGIRESDKLIF. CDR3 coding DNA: TGTGCTCTTGGGGAAAGGCTTCCTACCCTCTGGGGGATAAGGGAGAGCGATAAACTCATCTTT.

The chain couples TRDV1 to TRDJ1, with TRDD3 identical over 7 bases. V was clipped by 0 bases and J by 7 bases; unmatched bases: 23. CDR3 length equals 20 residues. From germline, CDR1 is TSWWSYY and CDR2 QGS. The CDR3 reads CALGELRRMGDLPNLVKLIF. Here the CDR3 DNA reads TGTGCTCTTGGGGAACTCAGGCGTATGGGGGACCTCCCCAATTTGGTTAAACTCATCTTT.

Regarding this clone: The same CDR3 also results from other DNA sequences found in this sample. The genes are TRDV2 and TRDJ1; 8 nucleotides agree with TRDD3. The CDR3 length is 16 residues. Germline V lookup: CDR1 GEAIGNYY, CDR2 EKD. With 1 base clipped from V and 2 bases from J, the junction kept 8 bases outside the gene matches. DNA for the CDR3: TGTGCCTGTGACACTCGCATCTGGGATACGACCGATAAACTCATCTTT. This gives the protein CACDTRIWDTTDKLIF.

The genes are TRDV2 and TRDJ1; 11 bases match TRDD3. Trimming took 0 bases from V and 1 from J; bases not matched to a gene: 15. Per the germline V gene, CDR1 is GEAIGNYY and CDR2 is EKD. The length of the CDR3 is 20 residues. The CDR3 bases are TGTGCCTGTGACACCGGACTACGCGGCTGGGGGATACCGGGCACCGATAAACTCATCTTT. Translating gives CACDTGLRGWGIPGTDKLIF.